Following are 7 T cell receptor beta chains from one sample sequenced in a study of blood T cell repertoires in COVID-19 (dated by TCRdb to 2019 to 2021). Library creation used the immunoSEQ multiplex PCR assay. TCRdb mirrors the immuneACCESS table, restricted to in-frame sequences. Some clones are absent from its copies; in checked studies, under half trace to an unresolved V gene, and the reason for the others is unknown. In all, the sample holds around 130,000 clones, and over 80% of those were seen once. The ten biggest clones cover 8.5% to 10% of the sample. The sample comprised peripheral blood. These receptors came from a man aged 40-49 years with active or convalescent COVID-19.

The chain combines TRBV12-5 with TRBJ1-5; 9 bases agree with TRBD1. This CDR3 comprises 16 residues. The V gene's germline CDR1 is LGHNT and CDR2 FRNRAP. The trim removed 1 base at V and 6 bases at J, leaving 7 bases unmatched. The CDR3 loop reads CASGLGDRVYVQPQHF. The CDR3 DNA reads TGTGCTAGTGGTTTGGGGGACAGGGTCTACGTTCAGCCCCAGCATTTT. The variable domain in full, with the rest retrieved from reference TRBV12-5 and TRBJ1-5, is DARVTQTPRHKVTEMGQEVTMRCQPILGHNTVFWYRQTMMQGLELLAYFRNRAPLDDSGMPKDRFSAEMPDATLATLKIQPSEPRDSAVYFCASGLGDRVYVQPQHFGDGTRLSIL.

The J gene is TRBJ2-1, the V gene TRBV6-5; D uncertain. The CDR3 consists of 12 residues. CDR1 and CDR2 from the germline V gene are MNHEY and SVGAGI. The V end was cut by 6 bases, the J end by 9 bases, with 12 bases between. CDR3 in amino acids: CASSPGYREQFF. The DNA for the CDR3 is TGTGCCAGCAGCCCCGGGTATCGTGAGCAGTTCTTC.

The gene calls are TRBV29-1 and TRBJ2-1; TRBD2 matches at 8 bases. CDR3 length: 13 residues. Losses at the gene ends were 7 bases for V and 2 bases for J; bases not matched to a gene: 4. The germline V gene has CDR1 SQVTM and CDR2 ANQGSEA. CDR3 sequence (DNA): TGCAGCGCAGAGCGGGGGACCTACAATGAGCAGTTCTTC. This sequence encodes CSAERGTYNEQFF.

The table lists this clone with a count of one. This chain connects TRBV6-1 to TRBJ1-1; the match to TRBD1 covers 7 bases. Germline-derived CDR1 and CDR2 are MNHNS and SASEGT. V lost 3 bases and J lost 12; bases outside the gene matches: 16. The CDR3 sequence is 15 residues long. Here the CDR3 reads CASSESRPLTGATFF. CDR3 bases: TGTGCCAGCAGTGAGAGTAGGCCTCTTACAGGGGCGACTTTCTTT.

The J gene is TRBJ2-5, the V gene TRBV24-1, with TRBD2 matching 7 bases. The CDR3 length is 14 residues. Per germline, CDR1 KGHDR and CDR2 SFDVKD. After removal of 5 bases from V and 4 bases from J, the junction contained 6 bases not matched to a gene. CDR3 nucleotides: TGTGCCACCAGTGCAAGTGGGGAGGGAGAGACCCAGTACTTC. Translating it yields CATSASGEGETQYF.

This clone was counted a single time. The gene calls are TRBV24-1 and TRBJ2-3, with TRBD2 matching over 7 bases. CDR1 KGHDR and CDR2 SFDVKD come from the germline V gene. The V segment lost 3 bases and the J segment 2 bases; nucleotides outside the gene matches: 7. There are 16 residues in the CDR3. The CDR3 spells CATSDPGLGDTDTQYF. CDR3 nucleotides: TGTGCCACCAGTGATCCTGGACTAGGGGACACAGATACGCAGTATTTT.

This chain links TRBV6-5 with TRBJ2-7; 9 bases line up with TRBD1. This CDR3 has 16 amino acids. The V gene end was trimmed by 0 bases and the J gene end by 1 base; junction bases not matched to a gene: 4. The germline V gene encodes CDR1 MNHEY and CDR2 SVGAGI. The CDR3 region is CASSYSTGGRSYEQYF. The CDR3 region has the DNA TGTGCCAGCAGTTACTCGACAGGGGGGAGGTCCTACGAGCAGTACTTC.